This TCR beta chain was captured in a study of response to subunit inactivated influenza vaccine. Study-wide results and caveats: Seasonal influenza vaccination, on each occasion, was suggested by the authors to recruit few new T cells.

The CDR3 totals 15 residues. Germline CDR1 is SGHAT and CDR2 is FQNNGV. This clonotype has a handful of counts. Its antigen is as yet unknown. A junction end diverges from the germline sequence, so it may reflect a read error. TCRdb passed the RT-PCR reads through MiXCR, listing each CDR3 protein once. The sample includes around 180,000 distinct CDR3 sequences, roughly 8.7% of them seen just once. This chain joins TRBV11-2 and TRBJ2-1; the match to TRBD2 covers 11 bases. Sample: non-naive T cells sorted from PBMCs, taken on the day of vaccination. This TCR was sampled from a man aged 45-65 years who received an inactivated influenza vaccine. CDR3 sequence: CASILAGGLNNEQFF. The CDR3 DNA reads TGTGCCAGCATCTTAGCGGGGGGGCTCAACAATGAGCAGTTCTTC.